The source of this T cell receptor (beta chain) is a study of blood T cell repertoires in COVID-19. On the study more broadly: The study drew acute and convalescent COVID-19 samples from the United States, Italy and Spain. T cells, B-cell-depleted T cells, or PBMCs supplied cDNA or gDNA.

Authors' methods: Amplification of reference gene primers was used by the study to estimate nucleated cell counts. The method was immunoSEQ multiplex PCR; TCRdb's version includes in-frame clones alone and lacks a portion of them. The V and J calls and clone size are taken from that table; D and trimming were inferred from the DNA. Among about 63,000 clones listed, over 80% were seen once. V shed 1 base and J shed 4 bases, with 11 bases lying between them. Germline assignment: CDR1 MGHRA and CDR2 YSYEKL. The CDR3 has 16 amino acids. This chain connects TRBV4-1 to TRBJ1-6, with D possibly TRBD1 on 6 matching bases. Sequenced material: peripheral blood. The sequence was obtained from a man aged 50 to 60 with active COVID-19. CDR3 coding DNA: TGCGCCAGCAGCCAAGGGACAGACCATTATAATTCACCCCTCCACTTT. The encoded protein is CASSQGTDHYNSPLHF.